What follows are 11 T cell receptor beta chains derived from one specimen sequenced in a study of control samples from healthy donors and cancer patients. Clones were read by immunoSEQ multiplex PCR, and TCRdb kept only the in-frame ones, dropping some. The data contain over 150,000 clones, about 94% of them seen just once; the ten biggest clones take up 11% to 15%. Sequencing was performed on PBMCs. Every receptor here comes from a man aged 55-75 years with colorectal cancer.

The chain couples TRBV6-1 to TRBJ2-7; 9 bases map to TRBD2. J was trimmed by 4 bases and V by 3 bases; bases with no gene match: 10. The length of the CDR3 is 16 residues. The germline V gene encodes CDR1 MNHNS and CDR2 SASEGT. This chain's CDR3 is CASSDSYGTSRYEQYF. The CDR3 bases are TGTGCCAGCAGTGATTCATACGGGACTAGCCGTTACGAGCAGTACTTC.

The chain links TRBV7-9 to TRBJ1-5; D remains unclear. Germline V gene lookup returns CDR1 SEHNR and CDR2 FQNEAQ (reference sequence). V lost 6 bases, J lost 6 bases, and 24 bases lay in between. The CDR3 has 17 amino acids. The CDR3 protein is CASSPPRMAVVGQPQHF. The CDR3 DNA is TGTGCCAGCAGTCCGCCCCGTATGGCAGTGGTAGGTCAGCCCCAGCATTTT.

This clone has ten or more counts. The CDR3 here is CASSHYGQRDYEQYF. As DNA, the CDR3 is TGTGCCAGCAGCCATTATGGGCAGCGGGACTACGAGCAGTACTTC. This chain connects TRBV4-2 to TRBJ2-7, with 7 bases matching TRBD2. Germline V gene sequence: CDR1 LGHNA, CDR2 YNFKEQ. The CDR3 is made up of 15 amino acids. With 3 bases clipped from V and 3 bases from J, the junction kept 8 bases outside the gene matches.

The chain has TRBV30 and TRBJ2-2, with a tentative D call TRBD1 (6 bases). The CDR3 is 14 amino acids. From germline, CDR1 is GTSNPN and CDR2 SVGIG (reference sequence). V was cut by 5 bases and J by 5 bases, with 15 bases left in between. In DNA form, the CDR3 reads TGTGCCTGGGACCCGGGACATGGAACCGGGGAGCTGTTTTTT. It translates to CAWDPGHGTGELFF.

V and J are TRBV30 and TRBJ1-2; D unresolved. This CDR3 comprises 13 residues. The germline V gene encodes CDR1 GTSNPN and CDR2 SVGIG (reference sequence). The V end was cut by 4 bases, the J end by 7 bases, with 16 bases between. The CDR3 DNA reads as TGTGCCTGGATTACACGATCCCCGGGTGGCTACACCTTC. It yields the protein CAWITRSPGGYTF.

V usage is TRBV5-1 and J usage is TRBJ2-7; D remains ambiguous. The CDR3 consists of 13 residues. Looked up from germline, CDR1 is SGHRS and CDR2 is YFSETQ. The V end lost 1 base, the J end lost 3 bases, and 8 bases lay between the germline ends. The CDR3 loop reads CASSLSNSYEQYF. CDR3 bases: TGCGCCAGCAGCTTGAGTAACAGCTACGAGCAGTACTTC.

The chain joins TRBV19 to TRBJ2-1; 10 bases fit TRBD1. V shed 6 bases and J 7 bases; nucleotides not matched to a gene: 9. There are 15 residues in the CDR3. Looked up from germline, CDR1 is LNHDA and CDR2 is SQIVND (reference sequence). The chain's CDR3 is CASRPPGQGRNEQFF. The CDR3 nucleotides are TGTGCCAGTAGGCCGCCGGGACAGGGGAGAAATGAGCAGTTCTTC.

The chain joins TRBV5-4 to TRBJ2-3; no firm D call. This CDR3 is built from 15 residues. The germline V gene has CDR1 SGHNT and CDR2 YYREEE (reference sequence). V was trimmed by 2 bases and J by 0 bases, leaving 10 bases between them. The DNA for the CDR3 is TGTGCCAGCAGCTTAAGGTCTGCTAGCACAGATACGCAGTATTTT. This gives the protein CASSLRSASTDTQYF.

This clone occurred a few times. This chain joins TRBV19 and TRBJ1-5; possible D gene TRBD1, 6 bases. The CDR3 spans 15 residues. Trimming removed 3 bases at V and 10 bases at J, with 19 bases between. CDR1 is LNHDA, CDR2 SQIVND, per germline (reference sequence). In DNA form, the CDR3 reads TGTGCCAGTAGTATTGCCCCACAGGGAGGGGAACCCCAGCATTTT. Its protein is CASSIAPQGGEPQHF. Filled out from reference TRBV19 and TRBJ1-5, the complete variable domain reads DGGITQSPKYLFRKEGQNVTLSCEQNLNHDAMYWYRQDPGQGLRLIYYSQIVNDFQKGDIAEGYSVSREKKESFPLTVTSAQKNPTAFYLCASSIAPQGGEPQHFGDGTRLSIL.

The genes are TRBV7-8 and TRBJ1-1; unclear D gene. The CDR3 is made up of 15 amino acids. V dropped 1 base and J dropped 0 bases, with 9 bases sitting between them. CDR1 and CDR2 from the germline V gene are SGHVS and FQNEAQ. The chain's CDR3 is CASSLVDGLNTEAFF. In DNA form, the CDR3 reads TGTGCCAGCAGCTTAGTCGACGGGCTGAACACTGAAGCTTTCTTT.

In its sample, this clone was seen once. V and J are TRBV6-5 and TRBJ2-7; the D gene is possibly TRBD2 (5 bases). V lost 8 bases and J lost 4, with 21 bases in between. The CDR3 runs to 15 residues. The germline V gene has CDR1 MNHEY and CDR2 SVGAGI. The CDR3 protein is CASRPTGWVAYEQYF. CDR3 nucleotide sequence: TGTGCCAGCCGCCCTACCGGGTGGGTAGCGTACGAGCAGTACTTC.